This note documents a single T cell receptor beta chain sequence. These data originate in a study of cytomegalovirus exposure and HLA in healthy donors. The data were produced by immunoSEQ multiplex PCR, yet TCRdb's version contains in-frame clones alone and is incomplete. The data hold approximately 200,000 clones, with around 84% observed a single time. Per the germline V gene, CDR1 is ENHRY and CDR2 is SYGVKD. The CDR3 has 17 residues. V trimming: 4 bases; J trimming: 0 bases; junction bases outside the gene matches: 8. Separate from the 666-subject first cohort, the approximately 120-subject validation cohort was the one that the donors belonged to.

The clonotype was recovered from a woman in her twenties or thirties in good health and CMV-seropositive. The sample consisted of PBMCs. The gene calls are TRBV10-3 and TRBJ2-5; the match to TRBD2 covers 10 bases. CDR3 sequence reads: CAISGTSGGGYQETQYF. The CDR3 DNA is TGTGCCATCAGTGGGACTAGCGGAGGGGGTTACCAAGAGACCCAGTACTTC.